These 3 T cell receptor beta chains were sequenced from one sample in a study of T cell responses to AZD1222 COVID-19 vaccine. Generated by immunoSEQ multiplex PCR, the TCRdb table keeps only in-frame clones and is missing some. The table has approximately 160,000 clones, about 87% seen once. The sample was peripheral blood, taken on day 0 of MenACWY control vaccination. The receptors derive from an adult in good health.

This clone was recorded only once. The V gene is TRBV7-2, the J gene TRBJ2-5; TRBD2 agrees at 7 bases. Germline V lookup: CDR1 SGHTA, CDR2 FQGNSA. CDR3 size: 15 residues. V was pared by 9 bases and J by 4 bases, with 14 bases of the junction left unmatched. CDR3 loop: CASQERDYTGETQYF. The CDR3 DNA reads as TGTGCCAGTCAAGAACGGGACTACACGGGAGAGACCCAGTACTTC.

A note on this clone: At the DNA level, this CDR3 is encoded by other sequences in the same sample as well. The chain combines TRBV12-3 or TRBV12-4 with TRBJ1-1, with D hard to call. The CDR3 totals 13 residues. V lost 4 bases and J 4 bases, leaving 10 bases between the germline ends. The CDR3 protein is CASSSGPSTEAFF. DNA of the CDR3: TGTGCCAGCAGTTCGGGCCCCAGCACTGAAGCTTTCTTT.

The chain joins TRBV7-3 to TRBJ2-1; D might be TRBD1 (5 bases). CDR3 length equals 13 residues. Germline-derived CDR1 and CDR2 are SGHTA and FQGTGA. Between the trimmed V and J ends, which lost 5 bases and 9 bases, there was a span of 14 bases. The CDR3 DNA is TGTGCCAGCAGCCAAAGTGGGGCCGGTGAGCAGTTCTTC. Amino acid sequence: CASSQSGAGEQFF.